This passage covers 23 T cell receptor beta chains from one sample sequenced in a study of shared clonotypes between healthy human individuals (dated by TCRdb to the early 2020s). The library came from the immunoSEQ multiplex PCR assay. TCRdb limited this immuneACCESS table to in-frame rearrangements with V and J called. A share of clones is missing; checked studies link under half to unresolved V genes, and the rest is unexplained. A total of 850,000 to 1,100,000 clones appear in this sample, 70% to 85% of them only once. The top ten hold roughly 0.83% of the sample. Specimen: memory CD4+ T cells from PBMCs. The sample's cell subset or site, from its label and the paper: CD45RA-negative fraction. These receptors all stem from a man aged 18 to 29 in good health. Some clones in this sample may be carry-over from other donors' samples.

Only one count was recorded for this clone. This rearrangement joins TRBV23-1 to TRBJ2-7; 8 nucleotides align to TRBD1. TRBV23-1 is identified as an open reading frame with a role that is uncertain. After removal of 2 bases from V and 3 bases from J, the junction contained 6 bases not matched to a gene. This CDR3 is built from 15 residues. CDR3 sequence (DNA): TGCGCCAGCAGTCAAAGGACAGGGAGTGACTACGAGCAGTACTTC. Its protein product is CASSQRTGSDYEQYF.

The gene calls are TRBV10-3 and TRBJ2-7; 9 bases match TRBD1. Germline lookup yields CDR1 ENHRY and CDR2 SYGVKD. V gave up 3 bases and J gave up 4 bases; unmatched junction bases: 7. This CDR3 contains 15 residues. CDR3 in amino acids: CAISDPGTGSYEQYF. DNA for the CDR3: TGTGCCATCAGTGATCCCGGGACAGGGTCTTACGAGCAGTACTTC.

This chain connects TRBV5-5 to TRBJ2-5; D may be TRBD2 (5 bases). V lost 1 base and J lost 5, with 9 bases in between. There are 13 residues in the CDR3. CDR1 and CDR2 (germline): SGHKS, YYEKEE (reference sequence). In nucleotides, the CDR3 is TGTGCCAGCAGCTTGCGGGATGGGGAGACCCAGTACTTC. The encoded protein is CASSLRDGETQYF.

This clone came up a few times. The rearrangement joins TRBV27 to TRBJ1-1; 9 nucleotides line up with TRBD1. Germline CDR1 is MNHEY and CDR2 is SMNVEV (reference sequence). Trimming cost V 6 bases and J 0 bases; bases outside gene matches: 5. This CDR3 has 15 residues. Here the CDR3 reads CASRPRDRVNTEAFF. DNA for the CDR3: TGTGCCAGCAGGCCGAGGGACAGGGTGAACACTGAAGCTTTCTTT.

The V call is TRBV5-8, the J call TRBJ2-1; 12 nucleotides align to TRBD1. The CDR3 spans 16 residues. V trimming: 0 bases; J trimming: 8 bases; junction bases outside the gene matches: 6. Germline CDR1 reads SGHTS; CDR2 reads YDEGEE. The chain's CDR3 is CASSLAGTGGSYEQFF. CDR3 bases: TGTGCCAGCAGCTTGGCCGGGACAGGGGGCAGCTATGAGCAGTTCTTC. Looking up the rest from reference TRBV5-8 and TRBJ2-1 gives the full variable domain: EAGVTQSPTHLIKTRGQQATLRCSPISGHTSVYWYQQALGLGLQFLLWYDEGEERNRGNFPPRFSGRQFPNYSSELNVNALELEDSALYLCASSLAGTGGSYEQFFGPGTRLTVL.

The J gene is TRBJ1-4, the V gene TRBV18; unclear D gene. The CDR3 length is 15 residues. V lost 1 base and J lost 8, with 14 bases in between. CDR1 KGHSH and CDR2 LQKENI come from the germline V gene. CDR3 coding DNA: TGTGCCAGCTCACCACAACGGGCCTCCTCCGAAAAACTGTTTTTT. Protein sequence: CASSPQRASSEKLFF.

The chain recombines TRBV5-1 with TRBJ2-3, with 11 bases matching TRBD2. CDR1 and CDR2 from the germline V gene are SGHRS and YFSETQ. Trimming removed 10 bases from V and 4 bases from J; junction bases left unmatched: 11. CDR3 length: 15 amino acids. The CDR3 loop reads CAPPHGTSGADTQYF. The DNA for the CDR3 is TGCGCCCCTCCCCACGGGACTAGCGGCGCAGATACGCAGTATTTT.

The genes are TRBV14 and TRBJ2-3, with 8 bases lining up with TRBD2. The V and J ends lost 4 bases and 0 bases, in that order; junction bases with no gene match: 3. Germline CDR1 is SGHDN and CDR2 is FVKESK. The CDR3 sequence is 15 residues long. The CDR3 coding sequence is TGTGCCAGCAGCCTGAGCGGGGGTAGCACAGATACGCAGTATTTT. Translation gives CASSLSGGSTDTQYF.

The gene calls are TRBV7-8 and TRBJ1-1, with TRBD1 matching 7 bases. The CDR3 is made up of 14 amino acids. The ends lost 4 bases at V and 5 bases at J; junction bases unmatched: 7. Germline V CDR1 and CDR2: SGHVS, FQNEAQ. DNA of the CDR3: TGTGCCAGCAGCTCCCAGGGGGGTTCGACTGAAGCTTTCTTT. Amino acids: CASSSQGGSTEAFF.

V and J are TRBV7-9 and TRBJ1-3; D is ambiguous. The CDR3 runs to 14 residues. V was trimmed by 4 bases and J by 2 bases, leaving 9 bases between them. In germline, CDR1 is SEHNR, CDR2 FQNEAQ (reference sequence). The CDR3 DNA follows: TGTGCCAGCAGCTCGACCTCAGCTGGAAACACCATATATTTT. Encoded protein: CASSSTSAGNTIYF.

V is TRBV19 and J is TRBJ1-5; D may be TRBD1 (5 bases). This CDR3 is built from 17 residues. The V gene lost 3 bases and the J gene lost 3 bases, with 18 bases spanning the gap. CDR1 LNHDA and CDR2 SQIVND come from the germline V gene (reference sequence). CDR3: CASSILGASSLNQPQHF. CDR3 in DNA: TGTGCCAGTAGTATTCTAGGGGCCTCGTCTCTCAATCAGCCCCAGCATTTT.

The CDR3 loop reads CASDEPLGSNEQFF. CDR3 DNA: TGTGCCAGCGACGAACCCCTCGGGAGCAATGAGCAGTTCTTC. The J gene is TRBJ2-1, the V gene TRBV2, with D tentatively TRBD2 (6 bases). From germline, CDR1 is SNHLY and CDR2 FYNNEI. CDR3 length equals 14 residues. V was cut by 8 bases and J by 6 bases, with 17 bases left in between.

Of note for this clone: This may come from a read error, since a much larger clone is one base off. This same CDR3 is encoded by further DNA sequences in the sample. The chain couples TRBV7-2 to TRBJ1-1, with D tentatively TRBD1 (6 bases). CDR3 length equals 13 residues. Trimming took 1 base from V and 3 from J, leaving 6 bases between them. The germline gives CDR1 SGHTA, CDR2 FQGNSA. DNA of the CDR3: TGTGCCAGCAGCTTAGAGGGGGACACTGAAGCTTTCTTT. This encodes CASSLEGDTEAFF.

The chain has TRBV4-1 and TRBJ2-7; D might be TRBD2 (5 bases). Germline V lookup: CDR1 MGHRA, CDR2 YSYEKL. The CDR3 runs to 15 residues. The V end was cut by 2 bases, the J end by 4 bases, with 15 bases between. CDR3 sequence: CASSQNPTGIYEQYF. As DNA, the CDR3 is TGCGCCAGCAGCCAAAATCCTACCGGGATTTACGAGCAGTACTTC.

The table lists this clone with a few counts. The J gene is TRBJ1-1, the V gene TRBV29-1; TRBD1 matches at 7 bases. The CDR3 extends over 12 amino acids. Unmatched junction bases numbered 2, after V lost 4 bases and J lost 3 bases. Germline V lookup: CDR1 SQVTM, CDR2 ANQGSEA. This chain's CDR3 is CSVGTGYTEAFF. DNA of the CDR3: TGCAGCGTTGGGACAGGATACACTGAAGCTTTCTTT.

The rearrangement uses TRBV9 and TRBJ2-5; a possible D gene is TRBD2 (6 bases). This CDR3 is built from 14 residues. CDR1 and CDR2 from the germline V gene are SGDLS and YYNGEE. The V gene lost 4 bases and the J gene lost 2 bases, with 12 bases spanning the gap. This CDR3 is CASSPTGVQETQYF. DNA for the CDR3: TGTGCCAGCAGCCCAACGGGGGTTCAAGAGACCCAGTACTTC.

A remark on this clone: This sample includes further DNA sequences coding for the same CDR3. This chain uses TRBV4-1 with TRBJ1-2; 7 nucleotides align to TRBD1. CDR1 and CDR2 (germline): MGHRA, YSYEKL. Trimming at V came to 1 base and at J to 4 bases, leaving 3 bases not matched to a gene. CDR3 length equals 14 residues. The CDR3 bases are TGCGCCAGCAGCCAAGGGGGGGACAGCTATGGCTACACCTTC. Protein: CASSQGGDSYGYTF.

The V gene is TRBV15, the J gene TRBJ2-5; D perhaps matches TRBD2 (5 bases). Germline loops: CDR1 LNHNV, CDR2 YYDKDF (reference sequence). V was pared by 5 bases and J by 2 bases, with 12 bases between. The length of the CDR3 is 14 residues. The CDR3 DNA sequence: TGTGCCACCAGCGCGGGCCATAGACAAGAGACCCAGTACTTC. This sequence encodes CATSAGHRQETQYF. The whole variable domain, filled in from reference TRBV15 and TRBJ2-5, reads DAMVIQNPRYQVTQFGKPVTLSCSQTLNHNVMYWYQQKSSQAPKLLFHYYDKDFNNEADTPDNFQSRRPNTSFCFLDIRSPGLGDTAMYLCATSAGHRQETQYFGPGTRLLVL.

The rearrangement joins TRBV18 to TRBJ2-1; TRBD2 matches 8 bases. Per germline, CDR1 KGHSH and CDR2 LQKENI. The ends lost 1 base at V and 6 bases at J; junction bases unmatched: 5. The CDR3 contains 15 residues. Written as DNA, the CDR3 is TGTGCCAGCTCACCACGGACTAGCAGGTTCAATGAGCAGTTCTTC. Amino acids: CASSPRTSRFNEQFF.

This chain connects TRBV5-4 to TRBJ2-2; D may be TRBD1 or TRBD2 (5 bases each). The V end lost 3 bases, the J end lost 5 bases, and 17 bases lay between the germline ends. The germline gives CDR1 SGHNT, CDR2 YYREEE (reference sequence). The CDR3 covers 16 residues. The CDR3 DNA follows: TGTGCCAGCAGCTGGGGGTTCGGAGCGGCGACCGGGGAGCTGTTTTTT. It yields the protein CASSWGFGAATGELFF.

J is TRBJ2-7 and V is TRBV5-1; D assignment may be TRBD1 or TRBD2 (5 bases each). The CDR3 is made up of 13 amino acids. The V gene's germline CDR1 is SGHRS and CDR2 YFSETQ. With 7 bases removed from V and 3 bases from J, the gap between germline ends came to 14 bases. CDR3 nucleotides: TGCGCCAGCTCGTTTGGGGACGACTACGAGCAGTACTTC. This translates into CASSFGDDYEQYF.

The CDR3 region is CASSLYPQNTEAFF. CDR3 coding DNA: TGTGCCAGCAGTTTATACCCCCAGAACACTGAAGCTTTCTTT. The chain recombines TRBV27 with TRBJ1-1; D not resolved. V was cut by 1 base and J by 1 base, with 7 bases left in between. Germline loops: CDR1 MNHEY, CDR2 SMNVEV (reference sequence). This CDR3 region has 14 residues.

The CDR3 nucleotides are TGTGCTAGTGGTTTGGTAAGTCAGCAAGAGACCCAGTACTTC. Translating gives CASGLVSQQETQYF. The gene calls are TRBV12-5 and TRBJ2-5; no clear D gene. Germline lookup yields CDR1 LGHNT and CDR2 FRNRAP. The CDR3 length is 14 residues. V lost 0 bases and J 2 bases, leaving 7 bases between the germline ends.